A single sample is the source of the 18 T cell receptor beta chains below, sequenced in a study of PD-1 blockade in classical Hodgkin lymphoma. This table comes from immunoSEQ multiplex PCR, and its TCRdb copy is limited to in-frame clones, with some not included. The sample yields about 98,000 clones, 80% to 95% seen once. In every patient, relapse followed autologous stem cell transplantation, while exposure to brentuximab vedotin differed. The specimen was peripheral blood mononuclear cells (PBMCs), collected at baseline. These receptors were collected from a human donor with classical Hodgkin lymphoma.

The V and J genes are TRBV19 and TRBJ2-5, with TRBD2 identical over 10 bases. Germline lookup yields CDR1 LNHDA and CDR2 SQIVND (reference sequence). The CDR3 length is 18 residues. V lost 7 bases to trimming and J lost 11 bases; unmatched junction nucleotides: 25. Written as DNA, the CDR3 is TGTGCCAGTAACCCCTCCTTCCGGGGAGCGGGAGGGCCCCACGGTCAGTACTTC. This translates into CASNPSFRGAGGPHGQYF.

The rearrangement joins TRBV5-1 to TRBJ2-7; the match to TRBD1 covers 11 bases. CDR1 is SGHRS and CDR2 is YFSETQ in the germline V gene. V lost 2 bases, J lost 4 bases, and 5 bases stayed unmatched. CDR3 size: 15 residues. CDR3 in DNA: TGCGCCAGCAGCTTCATCGGACAGGGGGCGTACGAGCAGTACTTC. Protein: CASSFIGQGAYEQYF.

The rearrangement links TRBV5-1 to TRBJ2-7; TRBD1 agrees at 8 bases. The CDR3 length is 13 residues. CDR1 and CDR2 (germline): SGHRS, YFSETQ. V gave up 4 bases and J gave up 5 bases; unmatched junction bases: 5. CDR3 DNA sequence: TGCGCCAGCAGCCCCGGACAGGGCAACGAGCAGTACTTC. This encodes CASSPGQGNEQYF.

The V call is TRBV10-1, the J call TRBJ2-2; TRBD1 agrees at 9 bases. V shed 6 bases, J shed 7 bases, and the junction held 12 bases outside the gene matches. The CDR3 spans 16 residues. Germline CDR1 WNHNN, CDR2 SYGVQD (reference sequence). The CDR3 DNA reads TGCGCCAGCAGCAACCTGGGACAGGGTGGATACGGGGAGCTGTTTTTT. It specifies CASSNLGQGGYGELFF.

This clone was observed a handful of times. This rearrangement joins TRBV25-1 to TRBJ1-3, with 9 positions matching TRBD1. The CDR3 is 17 residues long. Germline V gene lookup returns CDR1 MGHDK and CDR2 SYGVNS. The trim removed 2 bases at V and 3 bases at J, leaving 8 bases unmatched. The CDR3 region has the DNA TGTGCCAGCAGTGAACAGGGACAGGGAACTGGTGGAAACACCATATATTTT. Protein sequence: CASSEQGQGTGGNTIYF.

The V and J genes are TRBV27 and TRBJ2-5; the D gene is possibly TRBD2 (5 bases). The V end was cut by 4 bases, the J end by 5 bases, with 17 bases between. CDR1 is MNHEY and CDR2 is SMNVEV in the germline V gene (reference sequence). The CDR3 runs to 15 residues. DNA for the CDR3: TGTGCCAGCAGTTCCCAAACTAGAAACGGGGAGACCCAGTACTTC. As protein: CASSSQTRNGETQYF.

The chain has TRBV28 and TRBJ1-5, with 10 bases matching TRBD1. The CDR3 consists of 15 residues. V lost 4 bases to trimming and J lost 6 bases; unmatched junction nucleotides: 6. In germline, CDR1 is MDHEN, CDR2 SYDVKM. The CDR3 DNA reads TGTGCCAGCAGTTCGACAGGGGGCTTCAGTCAGCCCCAGCATTTT. It yields the protein CASSSTGGFSQPQHF.

The gene calls are TRBV5-6 and TRBJ1-2, with TRBD1 as a possible D gene (6 bases). The CDR3 has 12 amino acids. CDR1 and CDR2 from the germline V gene are SGHDT and YYEEEE. The ends were cut back, 5 bases at V and 5 bases at J, with 10 bases in the middle. The CDR3: CASRYTGYGYTF. CDR3 DNA sequence: TGTGCCAGCAGGTATACAGGGTATGGCTACACCTTC.

The chain combines TRBV28 with TRBJ1-3; 7 bases are a match to TRBD1. The CDR3 has 15 amino acids. Germline CDR1 MDHEN, CDR2 SYDVKM. Unmatched junction bases numbered 10, after V lost 6 bases and J lost 5 bases. The DNA of the CDR3 is TGTGCCAGCAGCGAGTCACAGGGGCCTAGAAACACCATATATTTT. Translated: CASSESQGPRNTIYF.

The chain couples TRBV27 to TRBJ2-5; D gene unclear. The germline V gene encodes CDR1 MNHEY and CDR2 SMNVEV (reference sequence). Trimming stripped 2 bases from V and 0 bases from J, with 13 bases between. The CDR3 runs 16 residues. This chain's CDR3 is CASSLVLATNQETQYF. CDR3 DNA: TGTGCCAGCAGTTTAGTTCTTGCCACAAACCAAGAGACCCAGTACTTC.

This chain uses TRBV11-2 with TRBJ1-1; a possible D gene is TRBD1 (6 bases). This CDR3 contains 14 residues. Germline values: CDR1 SGHAT, CDR2 FQNNGV. Trimming removed 5 bases from V and 4 bases from J, with 14 bases in between. CDR3 nucleotide sequence: TGTGCCAGCAGCGGTCCCAAGGACAGCACTGAAGCTTTCTTT. Translated: CASSGPKDSTEAFF.

The CDR3 nucleotides read TGTGCCAGCAGCTTTTCTCAGACCCAGTACTTC. Protein: CASSFSQTQYF. The rearrangement joins TRBV11-1 to TRBJ2-5, with no clear D. V dropped 3 bases and J dropped 6 bases, with 5 bases sitting between them. The CDR3 has 11 amino acids. Germline V gives CDR1 SGHAT, CDR2 FQDESV (reference sequence).

The CDR3 loop is CSVEPDLNTEAFF. The CDR3 DNA is TGCAGCGTTGAACCGGACTTGAACACTGAAGCTTTCTTT. V usage is TRBV29-1 and J usage is TRBJ1-1; D uncertain. Germline CDR1 is SQVTM and CDR2 is ANQGSEA. Trimming left V 2 bases short and J 0 bases short, with 7 bases between. The CDR3 extends over 13 amino acids.

This chain uses TRBV7-3 with TRBJ2-4; 7 bases map to TRBD2. V dropped 2 bases and J dropped 5; count of bases not matched to a gene: 3. CDR1 is SGHTA, CDR2 FQGTGA, per germline. CDR3 length: 14 residues. The CDR3 here is CASSLQGGQNIQYF. The CDR3 coding sequence is TGTGCCAGCAGCTTACAGGGAGGGCAAAACATTCAGTACTTC.

The chain uses TRBV5-4 and TRBJ2-3; D could derive from TRBD1 or TRBD2 (5 bases each). V was pared by 4 bases and J by 4 bases, with 10 bases between. This CDR3 spans 13 amino acids. Germline V gene lookup returns CDR1 SGHNT and CDR2 YYREEE (reference sequence). The CDR3 coding sequence is TGTGCCAGCAGCCTGGTGGGACCAGATACGCAGTATTTT. It translates to CASSLVGPDTQYF.

The chain employs TRBV7-2 and TRBJ2-7; a possible D gene is TRBD1 (7 bases). V lost 4 bases, J lost 6 bases, and 19 bases lay in between. Germline V gene sequence: CDR1 SGHTA, CDR2 FQGNSA. The CDR3 is 15 residues long. The CDR3: CASSSPGGLGGEQYF. The CDR3 coding sequence is TGTGCCAGCAGCTCCCCAGGGGGTCTGGGGGGCGAGCAGTACTTC. The full variable domain, rest sourced from reference TRBV7-2 and TRBJ2-7, is GAGVSQSPSNKVTEKGKDVELRCDPISGHTALYWYRQSLGQGLEFLIYFQGNSAPDKSGLPSDRFSAERTGGSVSTLTIQRTQQEDSAVYLCASSSPGGLGGEQYFGPGTRLTVT.

The chain couples TRBV27 to TRBJ2-6; D remains unclear. CDR3 length: 16 residues. Germline loops: CDR1 MNHEY, CDR2 SMNVEV (reference sequence). V shed 5 bases and J shed 1 base, with 12 bases lying between them. The DNA for the CDR3 is TGTGCCAGCAGTCGCGAGACTCGGTCTGGGGCCAACGTCCTGACTTTC. This codes for CASSRETRSGANVLTF.

The chain employs TRBV7-2 and TRBJ2-2; D is ambiguous. The germline V gene has CDR1 SGHTA and CDR2 FQGNSA. V gave up 4 bases and J gave up 6 bases, with 9 bases separating them. This CDR3 is 13 amino acids long. This chain's CDR3 is CASSSSAAGELFF. For the CDR3, the DNA is TGTGCCAGCAGCTCCTCGGCTGCCGGGGAGCTGTTTTTT.